These 20 T cell receptor beta chains came from one sample sequenced in a study of beta chain features in type 1 diabetes (dated by TCRdb to between 2017 and 2018). Libraries came from the immunoSEQ multiplex PCR assay. The High Capacity cDNA Reverse Transcription Kit was used to reverse transcribe all of the isolated RNA, meaning that expressed TCRB transcripts were what got sequenced. The table comes from immuneACCESS by way of TCRdb, which keeps in-frame sequences with V and J called. Part of the clones is missing from these tables; in studies checked, under half for an unresolved V gene and the rest for unknown reasons. The sample table contains under 300,000 clones; only one count was recorded for roughly 14% of them. Around 0.019% of the sample comes from the top ten. General findings and caveats noted by the study authors: A moderate but significant shortening of TCRB CDR3 length was observed in type 1 diabetes patients in all four CD4+ subsets.

For these receptors, no antigen is known. Sequencing was performed on naive CD4+ T cells from blood. The cell subset or site label corresponds to: true naive CD4+ T cells. These receptors were obtained from a man aged 25-45 years with type 1 diabetes.

About this clone: Additional DNA sequences in this sample encode the identical CDR3. This sequence joins TRBV7-9 and TRBJ1-2; 10 bases are shared with TRBD1. Trimming at V came to 4 bases and at J to 7 bases, leaving 0 bases not matched to a gene. This CDR3 comprises 12 residues. Germline-derived CDR1 and CDR2 are SEHNR and FQNEAQ (reference sequence). The CDR3 loop reads CASSWTGGGYTF. CDR3 nucleotides: TGTGCCAGCAGCTGGACAGGGGGTGGCTACACCTTC. Supplemented by reference TRBV7-9 and TRBJ1-2, the full variable domain reads DTGVSQNPRHKITKRGQNVTFRCDPISEHNRLYWYRQTLGQGPEFLTYFQNEAQLEKSRLLSDRFSAERPKGSFSTLEIQRTEQGDSAMYLCASSWTGGGYTFGSGTRLTVV.

This clone was seen a few times. The sample holds other DNA sequences that translate to the same CDR3. V is TRBV5-4 and J is TRBJ2-5; D perhaps matches TRBD2 (6 bases). CDR3 length: 13 amino acids. CDR1 is SGHNT, CDR2 YYREEE, per germline (reference sequence). The V gene lost 4 bases and the J gene lost 5 bases, with 12 bases spanning the gap. The CDR3 loop is CASSLGGGETQYF. The CDR3 bases are TGTGCCAGCAGCCTTGGCGGAGGGGAGACCCAGTACTTC. The full variable domain, rest sourced from reference TRBV5-4 and TRBJ2-5, is ETGVTQSPTHLIKTRGQQVTLRCSSQSGHNTVSWYQQALGQGPQFIFQYYREEENGRGNFPPRFSGLQFPNYSSELNVNALELDDSALYLCASSLGGGETQYFGPGTRLLVL.

J is TRBJ1-4 and V is TRBV5-1; D might be TRBD1 (6 bases). V was trimmed by 2 bases and J by 5 bases, leaving 7 bases between them. The length of the CDR3 is 13 residues. Germline V lookup: CDR1 SGHRS, CDR2 YFSETQ. The chain's CDR3 is CASSLGQNEKLFF. The CDR3, as DNA: TGCGCCAGCAGCTTAGGACAGAATGAAAAACTGTTTTTT.

DNA for the CDR3: TGTGCCAGCAGCGTAGGAGGACAGGTTGGGGCCAACGTCCTGACTTTC. Protein product: CASSVGGQVGANVLTF. The chain joins TRBV9 to TRBJ2-6; TRBD1 matches at 7 bases. Germline lookup yields CDR1 SGDLS and CDR2 YYNGEE. The ends lost 0 bases at V and 3 bases at J; junction bases unmatched: 3. The CDR3 contains 16 residues.

This chain joins TRBV5-1 and TRBJ2-5; TRBD2 agrees at 8 bases. Germline CDR1 and CDR2: SGHRS and YFSETQ. The CDR3 has 14 amino acids. The junction had 3 bases not matched to a gene; V was cut back by 3 bases and J by 2 bases. CDR3 in amino acids: CASSSLAVQETQYF. CDR3 DNA: TGCGCCAGCAGCTCACTAGCGGTTCAAGAGACCCAGTACTTC.

The CDR3 spells CASSPGDGTNIQYF. As DNA, the CDR3 is TGCGCCAGCAGCCCGGGGGACGGGACGAACATTCAGTACTTC. J is TRBJ2-4 and V is TRBV5-1; D perhaps matches TRBD2 (6 bases). This CDR3 contains 14 residues. CDR1 SGHRS and CDR2 YFSETQ come from the germline V gene. Trimming pared 4 bases from V and 7 bases from J, leaving 15 bases between.

The chain joins TRBV2 to TRBJ1-3; no firm D call. V was trimmed by 3 bases and J by 3 bases, leaving 15 bases between them. In germline, CDR1 is SNHLY, CDR2 FYNNEI. The CDR3 runs 16 residues. This CDR3 reads CASSDPGEGIGNTIYF. The CDR3 region has the DNA TGTGCCAGCAGTGACCCAGGCGAGGGCATTGGAAACACCATATATTTT.

The chain carries TRBV9 and TRBJ2-7, with D possibly matching TRBD2 (6 bases). Trimming removed 3 bases from V and 0 bases from J, with 13 bases in between. Germline CDR1 is SGDLS and CDR2 is YYNGEE. This CDR3 spans 15 amino acids. The CDR3 here is CASSATGTYSYEQYF. For the CDR3, the DNA is TGTGCCAGCAGCGCAACCGGGACTTACTCCTACGAGCAGTACTTC.

J is TRBJ2-2 and V is TRBV4-1, with D possibly matching TRBD1 (6 bases). The CDR3 consists of 15 residues. V was trimmed by 0 bases and J by 3 bases, leaving 8 bases between them. Germline CDR1 and CDR2: MGHRA and YSYEKL. CDR3 sequence (DNA): TGCGCCAGCAGCCAAGAAGGGGGTCACACCGGGGAGCTGTTTTTT. Translated, it gives CASSQEGGHTGELFF.

This clone was seen only a few times. The V call is TRBV7-2, the J call TRBJ1-1; maybe TRBD1 (6 bases). The CDR3 totals 16 residues. The germline CDR1 and CDR2 sequences are SGHTA and FQGNSA. V was clipped by 5 bases and J by 5 bases, with 21 bases between them. CDR3 bases: TGTGCCAGCAGCCGACAACAGGGAGGGGCGTGGACTGAAGCTTTCTTT. Translation: CASSRQQGGAWTEAFF.

The chain recombines TRBV7-2 with TRBJ2-1; 10 nucleotides align to TRBD2. The ends lost 4 bases at V and 7 bases at J; junction bases unmatched: 4. CDR3 length: 14 amino acids. Germline V gives CDR1 SGHTA, CDR2 FQGNSA. The CDR3 loop is CASSSGLATNEQFF. Here the CDR3 DNA reads TGTGCCAGCAGCTCGGGACTAGCGACTAATGAGCAGTTCTTC.

This clone was counted only a few times. Here the CDR3 reads CASSLGERYGYTF. The CDR3 DNA is TGTGCCAGCAGCTTGGGGGAGAGATATGGCTACACCTTC. The chain joins TRBV5-4 to TRBJ1-2; D is undetermined. V lost 0 bases and J 5 bases, leaving 8 bases between the germline ends. The CDR3 extends over 13 amino acids. Germline-derived CDR1 and CDR2 are SGHNT and YYREEE (reference sequence). Full variable domain (missing parts from reference TRBV5-4 and TRBJ1-2): ETGVTQSPTHLIKTRGQQVTLRCSSQSGHNTVSWYQQALGQGPQFIFQYYREEENGRGNFPPRFSGLQFPNYSSELNVNALELDDSALYLCASSLGERYGYTFGSGTRLTVV.

The chain carries TRBV19 and TRBJ1-5; TRBD1 matches at 7 bases. V shed 7 bases and J 1 base; nucleotides not matched to a gene: 10. From germline, CDR1 is LNHDA and CDR2 SQIVND (reference sequence). This CDR3 region has 16 residues. The CDR3, as DNA: TGTGCCAGTAAGGCAGGGGGTTTATTGAGCAATCAGCCCCAGCATTTT. Translated, it gives CASKAGGLLSNQPQHF.

The genes are TRBV6-5 and TRBJ1-1; a possible D gene is TRBD1 (6 bases). The CDR3 spans 15 residues. The germline V and J ends were trimmed by 5 bases and 1 base, with 14 bases remaining between them. The germline CDR1 and CDR2 sequences are MNHEY and SVGAGI. CDR3: CASSPQGLTNTEAFF. CDR3 in DNA: TGTGCCAGCAGTCCCCAGGGGCTAACGAACACTGAAGCTTTCTTT.

The chain links TRBV4-1 to TRBJ2-2, with D unresolved. Trimming cost V 4 bases and J 6 bases, with 3 bases left between them. CDR3 length: 11 residues. Germline V gene sequence: CDR1 MGHRA, CDR2 YSYEKL. CDR3 sequence (DNA): TGCGCCAGCAGCCGAGCCGGGGAGCTGTTTTTT. It codes for CASSRAGELFF.

This clone was detected a few times. The DNA for the CDR3 is TGTGCCAGCAGTTTTGGGACTAGCGGGACAAGCGAGCAGTACTTC. Residues: CASSFGTSGTSEQYF. The genes are TRBV2 and TRBJ2-7, with 13 bases fitting TRBD2. Per germline, CDR1 SNHLY and CDR2 FYNNEI. With 5 bases clipped from V and 6 bases from J, the junction kept 7 bases outside the gene matches. CDR3 length: 15 amino acids.

V usage is TRBV19 and J usage is TRBJ2-2; 9 nucleotides match TRBD1. V dropped 4 bases and J dropped 4; count of bases not matched to a gene: 4. This CDR3 has 15 residues. Germline assignment: CDR1 LNHDA and CDR2 SQIVND (reference sequence). The CDR3 protein is CASSRGQGGTGELFF. DNA for the CDR3: TGTGCCAGTAGTAGGGGACAGGGAGGCACCGGGGAGCTGTTTTTT.

This clone was detected a few times. The chain uses TRBV6-1 and TRBJ1-5; no firm D call. Germline CDR1 MNHNS, CDR2 SASEGT. This CDR3 is built from 15 residues. Trimming stripped 4 bases from V and 0 bases from J, with 10 bases between. CDR3 sequence reads: CASSAGVHSNQPQHF. The CDR3 nucleotides read TGTGCCAGCAGTGCCGGGGTTCATAGCAATCAGCCCCAGCATTTT.

The chain recombines TRBV5-8 with TRBJ2-1; 10 nucleotides line up with TRBD1. Germline CDR1 SGHTS, CDR2 YDEGEE. The junction had 9 bases not matched to a gene; V was cut back by 3 bases and J by 6 bases. This CDR3 spans 16 amino acids. The CDR3 nucleotides are TGTGCCAGCAGCTACCTGGGACAGGGGAAAGTCAATGAGCAGTTCTTC. Residues: CASSYLGQGKVNEQFF.

The chain recombines TRBV19 with TRBJ2-5; a possible D gene is TRBD2 (5 bases). The CDR3 is made up of 15 amino acids. Germline CDR1 is LNHDA and CDR2 is SQIVND (reference sequence). V lost 5 bases and J 4 bases, leaving 17 bases between the germline ends. CDR3 DNA sequence: TGTGCCAGTAGTTTTGGGGAGTCGGGCAGAGAGACCCAGTACTTC. Its translation is CASSFGESGRETQYF.